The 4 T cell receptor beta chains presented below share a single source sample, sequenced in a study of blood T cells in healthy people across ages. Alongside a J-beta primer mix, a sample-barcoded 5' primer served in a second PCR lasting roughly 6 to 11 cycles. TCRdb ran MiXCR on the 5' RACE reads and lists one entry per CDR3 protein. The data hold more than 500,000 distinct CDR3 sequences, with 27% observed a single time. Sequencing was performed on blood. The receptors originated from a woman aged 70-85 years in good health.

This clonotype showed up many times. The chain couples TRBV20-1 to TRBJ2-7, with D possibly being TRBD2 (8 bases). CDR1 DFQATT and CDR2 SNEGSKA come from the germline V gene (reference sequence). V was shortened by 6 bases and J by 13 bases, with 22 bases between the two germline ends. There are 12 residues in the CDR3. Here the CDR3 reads CSARGQSGTRYF. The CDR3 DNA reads TGCAGTGCGCGGGGACAGAGCGGGACTAGATACTTC.

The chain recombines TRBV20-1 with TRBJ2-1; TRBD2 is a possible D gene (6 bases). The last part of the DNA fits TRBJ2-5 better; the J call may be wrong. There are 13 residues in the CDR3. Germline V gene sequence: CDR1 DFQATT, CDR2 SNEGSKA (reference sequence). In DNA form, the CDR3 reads TGCAGTGCAGTAGCGGAAATCGGGGAGACCCAGTACTTC. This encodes CSAVAEIGETQYF.

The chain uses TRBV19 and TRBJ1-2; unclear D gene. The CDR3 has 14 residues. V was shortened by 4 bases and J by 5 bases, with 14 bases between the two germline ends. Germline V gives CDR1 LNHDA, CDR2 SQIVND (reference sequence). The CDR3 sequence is CASSTLGPGYGYTF. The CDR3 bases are TGTGCCAGTAGTACTCTGGGCCCGGGATATGGCTACACCTTC.

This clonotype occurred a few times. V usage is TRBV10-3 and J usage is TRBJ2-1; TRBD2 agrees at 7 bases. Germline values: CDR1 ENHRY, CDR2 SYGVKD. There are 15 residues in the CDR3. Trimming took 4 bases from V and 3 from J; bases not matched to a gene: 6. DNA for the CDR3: TGTGCCATCAGTGCCCCCCAGCGGGACTACAATGAGCAGTTCTTC. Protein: CAISAPQRDYNEQFF.